This passage covers 30 T cell receptor beta chains from one sample sequenced in a study of T cell responses to AZD1222 COVID-19 vaccine. Libraries were prepared by immunoSEQ multiplex PCR; TCRdb keeps only in-frame clonotypes and omits some of them. The profile shows 110,000 or so clones, 87% of them singletons. Sequencing used peripheral blood, obtained on day 0 of AZD1222 vaccination. All receptors derive from an adult in good health.

CDR3 residues: CASSQEWGIVTQYF. DNA for the CDR3: TGTGCCAGCAGCCAAGAATGGGGGATTGTGACCCAGTACTTC. The chain is built from TRBV3-1 (or the pseudogene TRBV3-2) and TRBJ2-5; D possibly matches TRBD1 or TRBD2 (5 bases each). Germline values: CDR1 LGHDT, CDR2 YNNKEL (reference sequence). The germline V and J ends were trimmed by 0 bases and 7 bases, with 12 bases remaining between them. The CDR3 totals 14 residues.

This chain connects TRBV10-3 to TRBJ2-1; the match to TRBD2 covers 10 bases. J gave up 8 bases and V 3 bases, and 7 bases lay outside the gene matches. Germline values: CDR1 ENHRY, CDR2 SYGVKD. This CDR3 contains 15 residues. The CDR3 sequence is CAISDTLAGVDEQFF. As DNA, the CDR3 is TGTGCCATCAGTGATACCCTAGCGGGAGTTGATGAGCAGTTCTTC.

The V and J genes are TRBV7-2 and TRBJ2-5, with D tentatively TRBD1 (6 bases). CDR1 and CDR2 from the germline V gene are SGHTA and FQGNSA. This CDR3 comprises 14 residues. V lost 4 bases and J 5 bases, leaving 14 bases between the germline ends. The chain's CDR3 is CASSYFQGIETQYF. The DNA for the CDR3 is TGTGCCAGCAGCTATTTTCAGGGGATTGAGACCCAGTACTTC.

This sequence joins TRBV10-3 and TRBJ2-1; TRBD2 matches at 7 bases. Losses at the gene ends were 6 bases for V and 5 bases for J; bases not matched to a gene: 10. CDR1 and CDR2 (germline): ENHRY, SYGVKD. The CDR3 covers 15 residues. CDR3 amino acids: CAIRAAPSGNNEQFF. In DNA, the CDR3 is TGTGCCATCAGGGCAGCACCTAGCGGAAACAATGAGCAGTTCTTC.

The rearrangement uses TRBV5-1 and TRBJ2-2, with 11 bases matching TRBD1. The germline gives CDR1 SGHRS, CDR2 YFSETQ. The CDR3 has 17 amino acids. With 4 bases clipped from V and 7 bases from J, the junction kept 12 bases outside the gene matches. Here the CDR3 DNA reads TGCGCCAGCAGCCCAAGGACAGGGGGCGAAGCTAACGGGGAGCTGTTTTTT. It is translated as CASSPRTGGEANGELFF.

This chain links TRBV3-1 (or the pseudogene TRBV3-2) with TRBJ2-5; D perhaps matches TRBD1 (6 bases). The V end was cut by 3 bases, the J end by 7 bases, with 15 bases between. The CDR3 contains 14 residues. Per germline, CDR1 LGHDT and CDR2 YNNKEL (reference sequence). Written as DNA, the CDR3 is TGTGCCAGCAGCCAGGCCGGGACAAAAGGGACCCAGTACTTC. It encodes CASSQAGTKGTQYF.

The chain employs TRBV28 and TRBJ2-1; 13 bases agree with TRBD2. CDR3 length: 17 amino acids. Germline V gives CDR1 MDHEN, CDR2 SYDVKM. Losses at the gene ends were 6 bases for V and 8 bases for J; bases not matched to a gene: 13. CDR3 in DNA: TGTGCCAGCAGCTCTCCACCAGGACTAGCGGGGGCCGATGAGCAGTTCTTC. Translated: CASSSPPGLAGADEQFF.

The V call is TRBV15, the J call TRBJ1-6, with D maybe TRBD1 (6 bases). The CDR3 sequence is 15 residues long. Trimming cost V 0 bases and J 7 bases, with 10 bases left between them. In germline, CDR1 is LNHNV, CDR2 YYDKDF (reference sequence). The DNA of the CDR3 is TGTGCCACCAGCAGAGATCAGGGGAGGAATTCACCCCTCCACTTT. As protein: CATSRDQGRNSPLHF.

This rearrangement joins TRBV5-5 to TRBJ1-2; 7 bases line up with TRBD1. This CDR3 spans 14 amino acids. Germline-derived CDR1 and CDR2 are SGHKS and YYEKEE (reference sequence). V dropped 5 bases and J dropped 3; count of bases not matched to a gene: 7. CDR3 coding DNA: TGTGCCAGCAGGGTACCGGGACAGCACTATGGCTACACCTTC. Residues: CASRVPGQHYGYTF.

The rearrangement links TRBV5-1 to TRBJ2-7, with D possibly matching TRBD2 (6 bases). CDR3 length equals 16 residues. Germline CDR1 is SGHRS and CDR2 is YFSETQ. V lost 5 bases to trimming and J lost 0 bases, with 18 bases between them. The CDR3 is CASSTTLSGGSYEQYF. Written as DNA, the CDR3 is TGCGCCAGCAGTACAACCCTTAGCGGAGGCTCCTACGAGCAGTACTTC. The whole variable domain, filled in from reference TRBV5-1 and TRBJ2-7, reads KAGVTQTPRYLIKTRGQQVTLSCSPISGHRSVSWYQQTPGQGLQFLFEYFSETQRNKGNFPGRFSGRQFSNSRSEMNVSTLELGDSALYLCASSTTLSGGSYEQYFGPGTRLTVT.

V and J are TRBV15 and TRBJ1-3; 7 bases match TRBD1. Trimming took 3 bases from V and 10 from J; bases not matched to a gene: 9. The CDR3 extends over 14 amino acids. Germline CDR1 is LNHNV and CDR2 is YYDKDF (reference sequence). The CDR3 reads CATSRTGNKGTIYF. CDR3 sequence (DNA): TGTGCCACCAGCAGGACAGGGAATAAGGGGACCATATATTTT.

The table lists this clone with a count of one. V and J are TRBV4-1 and TRBJ1-5, with 9 positions matching TRBD1. CDR1 MGHRA and CDR2 YSYEKL come from the germline V gene. Trimming at V came to 3 bases and at J to 6 bases, leaving 9 bases not matched to a gene. This CDR3 comprises 16 residues. The CDR3 bases are TGCGCCAGCAGCCAGGGACAGGGTGGGCGAGGTCAGCCCCAGCATTTT. Residues: CASSQGQGGRGQPQHF.

The chain has TRBV11-2 and TRBJ2-3; 7 bases line up with TRBD1. The CDR3 totals 17 residues. Looked up from germline, CDR1 is SGHAT and CDR2 is FQNNGV. V shed 2 bases and J 3 bases; nucleotides not matched to a gene: 11. CDR3 residues: CASSLRGRHRNTDTQYF. The CDR3 DNA sequence: TGTGCCAGCAGCTTAAGGGGGCGACACCGCAATACAGATACGCAGTATTTT.

The chain links TRBV6-1 to TRBJ2-7, with 7 bases aligning to TRBD2. Germline CDR1 is MNHNS and CDR2 is SASEGT. Trimming cost V 3 bases and J 4 bases; bases outside gene matches: 0. This CDR3 is 12 amino acids long. CDR3 in amino acids: CASSEGGYEQYF. CDR3 bases: TGTGCCAGCAGTGAGGGGGGGTACGAGCAGTACTTC.

V is TRBV18 and J is TRBJ1-6; 7 bases align to TRBD1. CDR3 length equals 15 residues. The V segment lost 1 base and the J segment 8 bases; nucleotides outside the gene matches: 5. CDR1 is KGHSH and CDR2 is LQKENI in the germline V gene. This CDR3 is CASSPLQGSDSPLHF. CDR3 nucleotides: TGTGCCAGCTCACCACTACAGGGGAGCGATTCACCCCTCCACTTT.

This rearrangement joins TRBV9 to TRBJ1-2; D gene unclear. Germline-derived CDR1 and CDR2 are SGDLS and YYNGEE. V was clipped by 4 bases and J by 8 bases, with 15 bases between them. CDR3 length: 13 amino acids. The CDR3 is CASSPPTRRGYTF. Here the CDR3 DNA reads TGTGCCAGCAGCCCGCCGACCCGACGGGGCTACACCTTC.

The CDR3 DNA sequence: TGCGCCAGCAGCCCCCGGACAGGAGGCAATCAGCCCCAGCATTTT. This sequence encodes CASSPRTGGNQPQHF. The rearrangement uses TRBV4-1 and TRBJ1-5; 7 nucleotides match TRBD1. CDR1 and CDR2 (germline): MGHRA, YSYEKL. J was trimmed by 2 bases and V by 4 bases; bases with no gene match: 5. There are 15 residues in the CDR3.

The V gene is TRBV5-1, the J gene TRBJ1-2; tentatively, D is TRBD1 (5 bases). There are 15 residues in the CDR3. Trimming stripped 4 bases from V and 4 bases from J, with 17 bases between. Germline V lookup: CDR1 SGHRS, CDR2 YFSETQ. This chain's CDR3 is CASSPMPGGGYGYTF. The CDR3 nucleotides read TGCGCCAGCAGCCCCATGCCCGGGGGTGGCTATGGCTACACCTTC. Complete variable domain (other parts from reference TRBV5-1 and TRBJ1-2): KAGVTQTPRYLIKTRGQQVTLSCSPISGHRSVSWYQQTPGQGLQFLFEYFSETQRNKGNFPGRFSGRQFSNSRSEMNVSTLELGDSALYLCASSPMPGGGYGYTFGSGTRLTVV.

The chain uses TRBV19 and TRBJ1-4; 7 bases fit TRBD1. The CDR3 is made up of 14 amino acids. Germline V gene lookup returns CDR1 LNHDA and CDR2 SQIVND (reference sequence). Trimming removed 3 bases from V and 6 bases from J; junction bases left unmatched: 4. CDR3 amino acids: CASSIRTGDEKLFF. The CDR3 DNA sequence: TGTGCCAGTAGTATTCGGACAGGCGATGAAAAACTGTTTTTT.

This clone was seen just once. The V gene is TRBV10-1, the J gene TRBJ2-1; 7 bases agree with TRBD2. With 6 bases clipped from V and 3 bases from J, the junction kept 11 bases outside the gene matches. Germline CDR1 and CDR2: WNHNN and SYGVQD (reference sequence). The CDR3 consists of 16 residues. The DNA of the CDR3 is TGCGCCAGCAGCGGGGGACTATCGGTCGACTACAATGAGCAGTTCTTC. As protein: CASSGGLSVDYNEQFF.

The chain combines TRBV5-1 with TRBJ2-3; D unclear. Germline assignment: CDR1 SGHRS and CDR2 YFSETQ. The CDR3 contains 11 residues. V lost 2 bases and J 4 bases, leaving 2 bases between the germline ends. As DNA, the CDR3 is TGCGCCAGCAGCTTTGCAGATACGCAGTATTTT. Protein sequence: CASSFADTQYF.

The chain joins TRBV7-2 to TRBJ2-7; 7 nucleotides align to TRBD2. The V segment lost 1 base and the J segment 4 bases; nucleotides outside the gene matches: 7. CDR1 is SGHTA and CDR2 is FQGNSA in the germline V gene. The CDR3 is 15 amino acids. CDR3 region: CASSLGGSAFYEQYF. DNA for the CDR3: TGTGCCAGCAGCTTAGGCGGGAGCGCTTTTTACGAGCAGTACTTC.

The J gene is TRBJ1-3, the V gene TRBV10-3; TRBD1 is a possible D gene (5 bases). Per the germline V gene, CDR1 is ENHRY and CDR2 is SYGVKD. CDR3 length equals 18 residues. Trimming took off 0 bases at V and 0 bases at J, with 15 bases between the two ends. CDR3 protein: CAISESAGSGTSGNTIYF. For the CDR3, the DNA is TGTGCCATCAGTGAGTCCGCAGGGTCCGGTACCTCTGGAAACACCATATATTTT.

The V gene is TRBV28, the J gene TRBJ1-1; TRBD1 is a possible D gene (5 bases). Per germline, CDR1 MDHEN and CDR2 SYDVKM. The CDR3 loop spans 10 amino acids. Trimming left V 8 bases short and J 8 bases short, with 9 bases between. The CDR3 sequence: CASYKGEAFF. The CDR3 DNA reads as TGTGCCAGCTATAAGGGGGAAGCTTTCTTT.

The chain joins TRBV18 to TRBJ2-2; D gene ambiguous. The germline CDR1 and CDR2 sequences are KGHSH and LQKENI. The V end was cut by 8 bases, the J end by 6 bases, with 7 bases between. This CDR3 spans 11 amino acids. The CDR3 DNA sequence: TGTGCCAGCCATAACGCCGGGGAGCTGTTTTTT. Translating it yields CASHNAGELFF. The full variable domain, its missing parts supplied by reference TRBV18 and TRBJ2-2, is NAGVMQNPRHLVRRRGQEARLRCSPMKGHSHVYWYRQLPEEGLKFMVYLQKENIIDESGMPKERFSAEFPKEGPSILRIQQVVRGDSAAYFCASHNAGELFFGEGSRLTVL.

The chain combines TRBV19 with TRBJ2-2, with 9 positions matching TRBD1. Germline lookup yields CDR1 LNHDA and CDR2 SQIVND (reference sequence). The CDR3 sequence is 16 residues long. With 7 bases clipped from V and 6 bases from J, the junction kept 12 bases outside the gene matches. The CDR3 protein is CASNLRDRVGAGELFF. In nucleotides, the CDR3 is TGTGCCAGTAACCTCCGGGACAGGGTAGGAGCCGGGGAGCTGTTTTTT.

The J gene is TRBJ2-5, the V gene TRBV5-4; D possibly corresponds to TRBD1 (6 bases). CDR3 length: 13 residues. The ends were cut back, 6 bases at V and 3 bases at J, with 12 bases in the middle. Germline-derived CDR1 and CDR2 are SGHNT and YYREEE (reference sequence). The DNA for the CDR3 is TGTGCCAGCAACGGTGGGGGCAAAGAGACCCAGTACTTC. Protein product: CASNGGGKETQYF.

The CDR3: CATTGGSYNEQFF. CDR3 nucleotides: TGTGCTACGACCGGCGGATCTTACAATGAGCAGTTCTTC. V and J are TRBV2 and TRBJ2-1; unclear D gene. The CDR3 contains 13 residues. Germline V gives CDR1 SNHLY, CDR2 FYNNEI. The full variable domain, completed using reference TRBV2 and TRBJ2-1, is EPEVTQTPSHQVTQMGQEVILRCVPISNHLYFYWYRQILGQKVEFLVSFYNNEISEKSEIFDDQFSVERPDGSNFTLKIRSTKLEDSAMYFCATTGGSYNEQFFGPGTRLTVL.

Only one count was recorded for this clone. The chain recombines TRBV2 with TRBJ2-1; D is unclear. The V gene lost 3 bases and the J gene lost 4 bases, with 10 bases spanning the gap. Germline V gene sequence: CDR1 SNHLY, CDR2 FYNNEI. The CDR3 sequence is 14 residues long. The CDR3 here is CASSETWVYNEQFF. The DNA for the CDR3 is TGTGCCAGCAGTGAGACGTGGGTATACAATGAGCAGTTCTTC.

The chain recombines TRBV7-9 with TRBJ2-5; 9 nucleotides agree with TRBD2. The V gene's germline CDR1 is SEHNR and CDR2 FQNEAQ (reference sequence). The CDR3 is 14 amino acids. The ends lost 7 bases at V and 6 bases at J; junction bases unmatched: 9. CDR3: CASTTAGGSKTQYF. The DNA of the CDR3 is TGTGCCAGCACCACAGCGGGGGGTTCCAAGACCCAGTACTTC.